This is a list of T cell receptor beta chains from one sample in a study of cytomegalovirus exposure and HLA in healthy donors. Some clones are missing from TCRdb's copy, which holds only in-frame ones; the method was immunoSEQ multiplex PCR. Of approximately 81,000 clones in the sample, around 70% were seen once. Sequencing input: PBMCs. The receptors derive from a woman aged 50 to 60 in good health and CMV-seropositive. The CDR3 runs from the conserved cysteine through the conserved F or W. A D gene is named only where the DNA matches it firmly. Size is omitted from some rows. Given values are once, few, many or a class for expanded clones.

cdr3_nt	cdr3_aa	j_call	clone_size	d_call	v_call
TGTGCCAGCAGCTTAGGCGACAACTCTGGAAACACCATATATTTT	CASSLGDNSGNTIYF	TRBJ1-3	few	.	TRBV7-9
TGTGCCAGCAGCTTTCGGGACACAGATACGCAGTATTTT	CASSFRDTDTQYF	TRBJ2-3	.	.	TRBV7-9
TGTGCCAGCAGCACCAGAGGAGGGTCCTACGAGCAGTACTTC	CASSTRGGSYEQYF	TRBJ2-7	.	.	TRBV5-4
TGTGCCAGCAGCGGGAATACAGAGGGTCAATACTACGAGCAGTACTTC	CASSGNTEGQYYEQYF	TRBJ2-7	.	.	TRBV5-4
TGTGCCAGCAGTAGTAGCGGGAGCGCTGGAGATACGCAGTACTTT	CASSSSGSAGDTQYF	TRBJ2-3	.	TRBD2	TRBV2
TGTGCCAGTAGTAGGACTAGCGGCAATAACAATGAGCAGTTCTTC	CASSRTSGNNNEQFF	TRBJ2-1	.	TRBD2	TRBV19
TGTGCCAGCTCACCACAGGGGTACACTGAAGCTTTCTTT	CASSPQGYTEAFF	TRBJ1-1	once	.	TRBV18
TGTGCCTGGAGTGGGCGGAACTATGGCTACACCTTC	CAWSGRNYGYTF	TRBJ1-2	few	.	TRBV30
TGTGCCAGCAGCCTAAGTAGTCGCGGCGGCTACACCTTC	CASSLSSRGGYTF	TRBJ1-2	once	.	TRBV7-3
TGCAGCGTTGGAGGGTTGGGTACCGAGCAGTTCTTC	CSVGGLGTEQFF	TRBJ2-1	few	.	TRBV29-1
TGTGCCAGCAGCCAACTGGGGAGTGAAAATGAGCAGTTCTTC	CASSQLGSENEQFF	TRBJ2-1	once	.	TRBV7-8
TGTGCCAGCAGTGCGATTGGGGGGAGGCAAGAGACCCAGTACTTC	CASSAIGGRQETQYF	TRBJ2-5	.	.	TRBV2
TGTGCCAGTAGCGTGGGGACAAAGGATCAGCCCCAGCATTTT	CASSVGTKDQPQHF	TRBJ1-5	.	.	TRBV19
TGTGCCAGTAGTACCCACAGGGGGAACACTGAAGCTTTCTTT	CASSTHRGNTEAFF	TRBJ1-1	.	TRBD1	TRBV19
TGTGCCAGCAGCCAGACAGTGAACAGTGAAGCTTTCTTT	CASSQTVNSEAFF	TRBJ1-1	.	.	TRBV7-9
TGTGCCAGCGGCCTCGGGACATACCAAGAGACCCAGTACTTC	CASGLGTYQETQYF	TRBJ2-5	.	.	TRBV2
TGTGCCAGCAGTGAATTCGGGGTGTACAGGGCTGGTTACAATGAGCAGTTCTTC	CASSEFGVYRAGYNEQFF	TRBJ2-1	.	.	TRBV2
TGTGCCAGTAGTCCTAGGACAGGCCCCAATCAGCCCCAGCATTTT	CASSPRTGPNQPQHF	TRBJ1-5	.	TRBD1	TRBV19
TGCGCCAGCAGCCAAGGTGCGTCGCCTACTAACTATGGCTACACCTTC	CASSQGASPTNYGYTF	TRBJ1-2	.	.	TRBV4-1
TGTGCCAGCAGTAGACCGGGACAGGGAATCTACGAGCAGTACTTC	CASSRPGQGIYEQYF	TRBJ2-7	few	TRBD1	TRBV27
TGTGCCAGTCTTAGGCTAGCGGGATCCGGCGGGGAGCTGTTTTTT	CASLRLAGSGGELFF	TRBJ2-2	once	TRBD2	TRBV19
TGTGCCAGCAGCTTAGATCCGGGCTCCTACGAGCAGTACTTC	CASSLDPGSYEQYF	TRBJ2-7	.	.	TRBV7-2
TGTGCCAGCATGCCGGGACAGGGGGCTTCCTACGAGCAGTACTTC	CASMPGQGASYEQYF	TRBJ2-7	.	TRBD1	TRBV2
TGTGCCAGCAGCCCACAGACGGGACAGGGGTATTACGAGCAGTACTTC	CASSPQTGQGYYEQYF	TRBJ2-7	.	TRBD1	TRBV5-8
TGTGCCAGCAGCCAACCACGGGGGACCGGTAACCAAGAGACCCAGTACTTC	CASSQPRGTGNQETQYF	TRBJ2-5	.	.	TRBV4-2
TGCAGTGCTAACAGGGTCGGGGAGCAGTACTTC	CSANRVGEQYF	TRBJ2-7	.	.	TRBV20-1
TGTGCCAGCAGTTTGACAGCCTACAATGAGCAGTTCTTC	CASSLTAYNEQFF	TRBJ2-1	.	.	TRBV6-5
TGTGCCAGCAGCTTAGCGGGAGGGAGCTCCTACAATGAGCAGTTCTTC	CASSLAGGSSYNEQFF	TRBJ2-1	once	TRBD2	TRBV2
TGTGCCAGCAGTTTAAGACAGGGGGGGTACGAGCAGTACTTC	CASSLRQGGYEQYF	TRBJ2-7	once	TRBD1	TRBV27
TGTGCCAGCAGTGTTGACAGGGGGCCTTCCGAGCAGTACTTC	CASSVDRGPSEQYF	TRBJ2-7	.	TRBD1	TRBV25-1
TGTGCCAGCAGCTCCTCGGGACTAGCGGGAGGGTTCTCCTACAATGAGCAGTTCTTC	CASSSSGLAGGFSYNEQFF	TRBJ2-1	.	TRBD2	TRBV11-2
TGTGCCAGCAGCAGGGGGAGACCCGACAATGAGCAGTTCTTC	CASSRGRPDNEQFF	TRBJ2-1	.	TRBD1	TRBV2
TGTGCCAGTAGTTTTCAGGGAGGGCTCACTGAAGCTTTCTTT	CASSFQGGLTEAFF	TRBJ1-1	.	.	TRBV19
TGCGCCAGCACCCCAGGGTCCGGGACAGGGGGCGAAAAACTGTTTTTT	CASTPGSGTGGEKLFF	TRBJ1-4	.	TRBD1	TRBV5-1
TGTGCCAGCAGTTTATCCAATAGCGGGAGGAGGAGAGCCGGGGAGCTGTTTTTT	CASSLSNSGRRRAGELFF	TRBJ2-2	.	TRBD2	TRBV7-3
TGTGCCAGCAGCTTGAGGGGGCAGGTGAACACTGAAGCTTTCTTT	CASSLRGQVNTEAFF	TRBJ1-1	once	TRBD1	TRBV7-8
TGTGCCAGCAGTTTGGACAGGGTCAACACTGAAGCTTTCTTT	CASSLDRVNTEAFF	TRBJ1-1	once	TRBD1	TRBV7-8
TGCAGCGTTGTCCGCACCGGGGAGCTGTTTTTT	CSVVRTGELFF	TRBJ2-2	.	.	TRBV29-1
TGTGCCACCAGCCCTAAGGGTAGCGGCTATGGCTACACCTTC	CATSPKGSGYGYTF	TRBJ1-2	few	.	TRBV15
TGTGCCAGCAGCTTATCCCGACAGGGTAACTTGAATGAGCAGTTCTTC	CASSLSRQGNLNEQFF	TRBJ2-1	few	TRBD1	TRBV7-8
TGTGCCAGCAGTGAGACGGGGGACACTGAAGCTTTCTTT	CASSETGDTEAFF	TRBJ1-1	.	.	TRBV6-4
TGTGCCAGCAGTGACTCGCGAGGGGGACACAATGAGCAGTTCTTC	CASSDSRGGHNEQFF	TRBJ2-1	medium-sized	.	TRBV6-4